Sequencing of this T cell receptor (beta chain) was carried out in a study of T-cell memory formation after mild COVID-19. The germline gives CDR1 SGHTA, CDR2 FQGNSA. V dropped 1 base and J dropped 1 base, with 12 bases sitting between them. The CDR3 is 16 residues long. Each CDR3 protein gets one entry after TCRdb re-called the 5' RACE reads with MiXCR. The sample contains 540,000 or so distinct CDR3 sequences, 20% of which appear only once. Many counts were recorded for this clonotype. The sample consisted of PBMCs or a T cell subset sorted from them (not recorded which). The sequence came from an adult woman who had mild COVID-19 (a few samples of this study predate the infection). Cell type and time point are not known. The rearrangement links TRBV7-2 to TRBJ2-3; the D gene is possibly TRBD2 (6 bases). This CDR3 is CASSLEVGGGTDTQYF. The CDR3 DNA is TGTGCCAGCAGCTTAGAGGTCGGGGGAGGCACAGATACGCAGTATTTT.